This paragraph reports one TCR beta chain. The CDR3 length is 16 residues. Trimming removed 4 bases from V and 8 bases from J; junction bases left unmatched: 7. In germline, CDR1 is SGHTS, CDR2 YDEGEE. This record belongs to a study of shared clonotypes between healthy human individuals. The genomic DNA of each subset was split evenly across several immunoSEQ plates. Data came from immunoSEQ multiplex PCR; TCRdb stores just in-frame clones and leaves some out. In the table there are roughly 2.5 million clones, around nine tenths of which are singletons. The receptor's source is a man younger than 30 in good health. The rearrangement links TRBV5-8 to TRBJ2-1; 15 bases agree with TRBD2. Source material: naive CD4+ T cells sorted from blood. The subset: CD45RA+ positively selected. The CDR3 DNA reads TGTGCCAGCAGCAGTGGGACTAGCGGGGGGTTGGATGAGCAGTTCTTC. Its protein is CASSSGTSGGLDEQFF. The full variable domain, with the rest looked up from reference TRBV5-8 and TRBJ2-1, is EAGVTQSPTHLIKTRGQQATLRCSPISGHTSVYWYQQALGLGLQFLLWYDEGEERNRGNFPPRFSGRQFPNYSSELNVNALELEDSALYLCASSSGTSGGLDEQFFGPGTRLTVL.